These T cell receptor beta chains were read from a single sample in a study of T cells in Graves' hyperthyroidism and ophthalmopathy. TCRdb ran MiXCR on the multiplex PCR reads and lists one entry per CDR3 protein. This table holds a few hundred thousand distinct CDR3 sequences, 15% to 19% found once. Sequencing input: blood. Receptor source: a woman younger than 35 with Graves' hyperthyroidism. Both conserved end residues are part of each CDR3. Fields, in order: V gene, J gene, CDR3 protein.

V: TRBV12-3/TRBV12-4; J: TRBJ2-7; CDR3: CASRRTGGVYEQYF
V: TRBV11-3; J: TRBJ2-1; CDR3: CASSFYSGSGSNEQFF
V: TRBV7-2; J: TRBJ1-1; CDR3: CASSLETRRRQRRDTEAFF
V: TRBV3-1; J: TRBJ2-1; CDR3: CASSQSFPTRGDEQFF
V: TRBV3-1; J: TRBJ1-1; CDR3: CASSQGAHGTEAFF
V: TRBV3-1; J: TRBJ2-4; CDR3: CASSQDFGSKNIQYF
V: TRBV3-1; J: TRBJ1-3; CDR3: CASSPGNGNTIYF
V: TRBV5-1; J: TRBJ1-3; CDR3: CASRGTPTGNTIYF
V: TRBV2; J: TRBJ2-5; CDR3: CASSEWGEETQYF
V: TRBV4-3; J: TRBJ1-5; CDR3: CASSHDTGALGGNQPQHF
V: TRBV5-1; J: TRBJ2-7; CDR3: CASSPRQSYEQYF
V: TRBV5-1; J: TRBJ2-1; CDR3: CASSVGFGTAGAYNEQFF
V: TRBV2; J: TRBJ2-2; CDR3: CASSEARGLAGGALGELFF
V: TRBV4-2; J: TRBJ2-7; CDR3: CASSQEQGVYEQYF
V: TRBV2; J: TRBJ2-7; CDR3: CASRPDGYEQYF
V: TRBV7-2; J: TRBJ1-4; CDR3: CASSPSGEKLFF
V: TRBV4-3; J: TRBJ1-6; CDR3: CASSQAQVYNSPLHF
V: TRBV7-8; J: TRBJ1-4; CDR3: CASSLEGREMGKLFF
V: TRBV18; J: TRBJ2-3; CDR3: CASSPTGSDTQYF
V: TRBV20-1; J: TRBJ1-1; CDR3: CSARDISAGQNTEAFF
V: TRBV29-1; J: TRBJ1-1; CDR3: CSGDVSGVGTEAFF
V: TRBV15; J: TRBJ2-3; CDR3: CATSRGVQRITDTQYF
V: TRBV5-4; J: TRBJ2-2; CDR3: CASSLEGLGGASTGELFF
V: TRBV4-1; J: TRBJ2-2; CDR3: CASSRHTSTTGELFF